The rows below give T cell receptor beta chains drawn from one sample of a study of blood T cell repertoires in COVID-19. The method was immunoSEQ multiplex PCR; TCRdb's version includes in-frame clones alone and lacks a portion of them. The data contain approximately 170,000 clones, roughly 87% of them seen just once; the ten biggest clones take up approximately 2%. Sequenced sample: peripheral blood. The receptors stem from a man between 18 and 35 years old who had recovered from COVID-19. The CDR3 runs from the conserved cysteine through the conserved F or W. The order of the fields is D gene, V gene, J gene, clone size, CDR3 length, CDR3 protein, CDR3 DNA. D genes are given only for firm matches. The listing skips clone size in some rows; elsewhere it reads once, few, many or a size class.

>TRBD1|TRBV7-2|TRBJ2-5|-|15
CASSLITGTGEGEYF
TGTGCCAGCAGCTTAATAACAGGGACAGGGGAGGGCGAGTACTTC
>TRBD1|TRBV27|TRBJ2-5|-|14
CASSLQGVGETQYF
TGTGCCAGCAGTTTACAGGGGGTCGGAGAGACCCAGTACTTC
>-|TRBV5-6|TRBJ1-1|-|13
CASSLRRVNEAFF
TGTGCCAGCAGCTTGCGCAGGGTTAATGAAGCTTTCTTT
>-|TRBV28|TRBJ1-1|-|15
CASSSGGGAGTEAFF
TGTGCCAGCAGTTCAGGCGGAGGGGCGGGTACTGAAGCTTTCTTT
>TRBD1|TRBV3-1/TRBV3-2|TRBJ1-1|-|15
CASSQGDRGYTEAFF
TGTGCCAGCAGCCAAGGAGACAGGGGATACACTGAAGCTTTCTTT
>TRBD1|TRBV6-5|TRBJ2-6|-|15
CASSNDRAGANVLTF
TGTGCCAGCAGTAACGACAGGGCTGGGGCCAACGTCCTGACTTTC
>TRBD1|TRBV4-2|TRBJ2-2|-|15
CASSGWTGNTGELFF
TGTGCCAGCAGCGGGTGGACAGGAAACACCGGGGAGCTGTTTTTT
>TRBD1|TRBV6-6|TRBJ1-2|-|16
CASTRTGGVANYGYTF
TGTGCCAGCACTAGGACAGGGGGAGTAGCTAACTATGGCTACACCTTC
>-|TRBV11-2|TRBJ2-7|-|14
CASSLKRSLYEQYF
TGTGCCAGCAGCTTAAAGCGGAGCCTTTACGAGCAGTACTTC
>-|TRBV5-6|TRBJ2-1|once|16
CASSLEGLNHYNEQFF
TGTGCCAGCAGCTTGGAGGGGCTCAACCACTACAATGAGCAGTTCTTC
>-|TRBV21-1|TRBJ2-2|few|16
CASSMGLRRWNGELFF
TGTGCCAGCAGCATGGGGCTTAGACGGTGGAACGGGGAGCTGTTTTTT
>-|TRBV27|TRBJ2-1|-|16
CASSLSAGFYHNEQFF
TGTGCCAGCAGTTTATCTGCGGGTTTTTATCACAATGAGCAGTTCTTC
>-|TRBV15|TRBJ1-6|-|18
CAPSPQLGVSSYNSPLHF
TGTGCCCCGTCCCCCCAGCTAGGGGTTAGCTCCTATAATTCACCCCTCCACTTT